These 2 T cell receptor beta chains were all obtained from the same sample, sequenced in a study of blood T cell repertoires in COVID-19. Assay: immunoSEQ multiplex PCR; the TCRdb copy retains only in-frame clones and omits some. The repertoire consists of 210,000 or so clones, with 65% to 90% occurring once and the leading ten covering approximately 5.3%. The material sequenced was peripheral blood. The receptors originated from a human donor in a cohort sampled during active COVID-19.

The chain combines TRBV9 with TRBJ1-4; 7 bases match TRBD1. The ends lost 3 bases at V and 7 bases at J; junction bases unmatched: 9. The CDR3 covers 15 residues. Per germline, CDR1 SGDLS and CDR2 YYNGEE. In DNA form, the CDR3 reads TGTGCCAGCAGCGCACACAGGGGAGGAGGTGAAAAACTGTTTTTT. Translated: CASSAHRGGGEKLFF.

This chain links TRBV27 with TRBJ2-5; 8 nucleotides match TRBD1. CDR1 MNHEY and CDR2 SMNVEV come from the germline V gene (reference sequence). CDR3 size: 14 residues. V shed 6 bases, J shed 5 bases, and the junction held 8 bases outside the gene matches. This chain's CDR3 is CASSDRGPQETQYF. CDR3 bases: TGTGCCAGCAGCGACAGGGGACCCCAGGAGACCCAGTACTTC.